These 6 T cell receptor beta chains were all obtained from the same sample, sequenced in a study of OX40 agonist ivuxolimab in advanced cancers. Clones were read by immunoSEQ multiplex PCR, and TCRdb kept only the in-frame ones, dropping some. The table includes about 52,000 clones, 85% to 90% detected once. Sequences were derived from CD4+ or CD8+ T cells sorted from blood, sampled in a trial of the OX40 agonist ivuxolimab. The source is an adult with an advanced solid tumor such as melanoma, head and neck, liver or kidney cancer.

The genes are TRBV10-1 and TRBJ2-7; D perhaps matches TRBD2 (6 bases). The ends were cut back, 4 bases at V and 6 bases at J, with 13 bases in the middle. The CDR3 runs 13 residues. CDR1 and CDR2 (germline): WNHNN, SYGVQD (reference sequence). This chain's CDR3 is CASSATLGGEQYF. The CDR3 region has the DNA TGCGCCAGCAGTGCCACCTTGGGGGGCGAGCAGTACTTC.

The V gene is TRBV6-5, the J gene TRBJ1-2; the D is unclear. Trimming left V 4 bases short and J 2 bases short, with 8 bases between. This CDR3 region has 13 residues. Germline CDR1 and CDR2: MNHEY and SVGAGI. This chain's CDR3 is CASSWEGNYGYTF. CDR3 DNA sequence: TGTGCCAGCAGTTGGGAGGGCAACTATGGCTACACCTTC.

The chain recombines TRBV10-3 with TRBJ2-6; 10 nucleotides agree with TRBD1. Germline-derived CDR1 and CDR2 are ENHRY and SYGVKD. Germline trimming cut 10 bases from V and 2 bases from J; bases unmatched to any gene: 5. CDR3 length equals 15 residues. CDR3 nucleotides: TGTGCCACCGGGACAGGGGTTACTGGGGCCAACGTCCTGACTTTC. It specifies CATGTGVTGANVLTF.

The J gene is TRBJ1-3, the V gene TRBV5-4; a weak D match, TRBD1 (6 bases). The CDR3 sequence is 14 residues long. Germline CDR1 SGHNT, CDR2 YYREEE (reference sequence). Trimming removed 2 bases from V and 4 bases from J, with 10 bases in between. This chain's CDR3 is CASSLQGSGNTIYF. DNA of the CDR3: TGTGCCAGCAGCTTACAGGGTTCAGGAAACACCATATATTTT. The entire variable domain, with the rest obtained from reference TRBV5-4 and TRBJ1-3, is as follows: ETGVTQSPTHLIKTRGQQVTLRCSSQSGHNTVSWYQQALGQGPQFIFQYYREEENGRGNFPPRFSGLQFPNYSSELNVNALELDDSALYLCASSLQGSGNTIYFGEGSWLTVV.

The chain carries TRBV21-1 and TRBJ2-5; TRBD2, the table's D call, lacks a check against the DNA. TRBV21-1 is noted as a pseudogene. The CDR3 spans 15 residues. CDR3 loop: CASSKCLEHQETQYF. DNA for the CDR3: TGTGCCAGCAGCAAATGCTTGGAGCACCAAGAGACCCAGTACTTC.

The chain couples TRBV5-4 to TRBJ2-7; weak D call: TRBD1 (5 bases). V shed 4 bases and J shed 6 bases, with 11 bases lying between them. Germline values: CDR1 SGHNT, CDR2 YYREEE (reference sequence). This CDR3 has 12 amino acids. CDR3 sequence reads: CASSPPQGEQYF. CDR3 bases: TGTGCCAGCAGCCCCCCCCAGGGCGAGCAGTACTTC. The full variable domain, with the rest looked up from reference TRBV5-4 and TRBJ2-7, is ETGVTQSPTHLIKTRGQQVTLRCSSQSGHNTVSWYQQALGQGPQFIFQYYREEENGRGNFPPRFSGLQFPNYSSELNVNALELDDSALYLCASSPPQGEQYFGPGTRLTVT.